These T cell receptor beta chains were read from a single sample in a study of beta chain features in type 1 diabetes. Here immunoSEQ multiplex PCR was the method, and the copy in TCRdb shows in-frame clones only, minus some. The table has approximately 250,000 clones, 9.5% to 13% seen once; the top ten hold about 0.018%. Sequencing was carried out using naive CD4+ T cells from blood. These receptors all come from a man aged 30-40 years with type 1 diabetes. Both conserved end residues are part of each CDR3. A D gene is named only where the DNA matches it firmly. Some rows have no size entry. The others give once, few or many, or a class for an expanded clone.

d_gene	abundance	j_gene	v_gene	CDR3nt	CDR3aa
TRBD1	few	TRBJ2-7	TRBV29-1	TGCAGCGCCACGGACAGGGGAAGCTCCTACGAGCAGTACTTC	CSATDRGSSYEQYF
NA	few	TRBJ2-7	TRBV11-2	TGTGCCAGCAGCGTCCCCGGAGGCCACGAGCAGTACTTC	CASSVPGGHEQYF
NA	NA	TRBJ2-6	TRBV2	TGTGCCAGCAGCGATCGAGGAGGTGGGGCCAACGTCCTGACTTTC	CASSDRGGGANVLTF
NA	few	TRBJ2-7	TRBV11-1	TGTGCCAGCAGCTTGGACGGGGAGAGCTCCTACGAGCAGTACTTC	CASSLDGESSYEQYF
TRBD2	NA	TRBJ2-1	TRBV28	TGTGCAATGAACAGCGGGGGGGCCCCCTACAATGAGCAGTTCTTC	CAMNSGGAPYNEQFF
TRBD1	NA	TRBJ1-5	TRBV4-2	TGTGCCAGCAGCCTTGATCCGGGACAGGGGAATCAGCCCCAGCATTTT	CASSLDPGQGNQPQHF
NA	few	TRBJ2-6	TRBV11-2	TGTGCCAGCAGCTTGTCGCAGGGGGGCTCTGGGGCCAACGTCCTGACTTTC	CASSLSQGGSGANVLTF
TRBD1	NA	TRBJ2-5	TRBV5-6	TGTGCCAGCAGCACAGGGGTTCTAGAGACCCAGTACTTC	CASSTGVLETQYF
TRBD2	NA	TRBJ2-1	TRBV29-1	TGCAGCGTTAGGGGGCGGGGGGGCCCTAATGAGCAGTTCTTC	CSVRGRGGPNEQFF
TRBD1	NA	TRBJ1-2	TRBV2	TGTGCCAGCAGGGACAGGGGCGATGGCTACACCTTC	CASRDRGDGYTF
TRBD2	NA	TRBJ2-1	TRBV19	TGTGCCACCCGGACTAGCGGGGGACATAGCGATGAGCAGTTCTTC	CATRTSGGHSDEQFF
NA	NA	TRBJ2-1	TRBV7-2	TGTGCCAGCAGCTTAGTGGACGGGGGGCGTGAGCAGTTCTTC	CASSLVDGGREQFF
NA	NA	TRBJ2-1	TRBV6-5	TGTGCCAGCAGTAGGAGTACTGAGCAGTTCTTC	CASSRSTEQFF
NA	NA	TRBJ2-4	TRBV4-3	TGCGCCAGCAGCCAAGACCCAGGGTACTTAGCCAAAAACATTCAGTACTTC	CASSQDPGYLAKNIQYF
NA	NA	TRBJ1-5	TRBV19	TGTGCCAGTAGTATTCCAGGGGATCAGCCCCAGCATTTT	CASSIPGDQPQHF
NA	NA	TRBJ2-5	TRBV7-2	TGTGCCAGCAGGAGCCCTGCGGGCATCCAAGAGACCCAGTACTTC	CASRSPAGIQETQYF
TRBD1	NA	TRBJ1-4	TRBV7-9	TGTGCCAGCAGCCCCGGGACAGGGTTCGAAAAACTGTTTTTT	CASSPGTGFEKLFF
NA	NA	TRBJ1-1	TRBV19	TGTGCCAGTAGTACCCGCGGCCAGACCATTGAAGCTTTCTTT	CASSTRGQTIEAFF